The entry below describes one T cell receptor (beta chain). Its antigen is undetermined. The V gene lost 1 base and the J gene lost 3 bases, with 25 bases spanning the gap. The CDR3 totals 20 residues. The germline V gene encodes CDR1 SGHVS and CDR2 FQNEAQ. These data come from a study of cytomegalovirus exposure and HLA in healthy donors. Study results and caveats: The study found most TCR sequences rare, yet found some public TCRs in many donors. The study designated 150 or so TCR beta chains cytomegalovirus-associated. Reported performance of the classifier showed diagnosis of cytomegalovirus status with high specificity and sensitivity.

The PCR was carried out with 60 Vbeta primers and 13 Jbeta primers. Profiled with immunoSEQ multiplex PCR; TCRdb holds only in-frame clones, not every one. The sample holds more than 65,000 clones, roughly 74% seen once. The TCR was taken from a woman aged 45-65 years in good health and CMV-seropositive. What was sequenced was PBMCs. The rearrangement uses TRBV7-8 and TRBJ1-5; D gene uncertain. Written as DNA, the CDR3 is TGTGCCAGCAGCTTAGTAGTGAGTCTTACCCAAACCCTCCACAATCAGCCCCAGCATTTT. It is translated as CASSLVVSLTQTLHNQPQHF.